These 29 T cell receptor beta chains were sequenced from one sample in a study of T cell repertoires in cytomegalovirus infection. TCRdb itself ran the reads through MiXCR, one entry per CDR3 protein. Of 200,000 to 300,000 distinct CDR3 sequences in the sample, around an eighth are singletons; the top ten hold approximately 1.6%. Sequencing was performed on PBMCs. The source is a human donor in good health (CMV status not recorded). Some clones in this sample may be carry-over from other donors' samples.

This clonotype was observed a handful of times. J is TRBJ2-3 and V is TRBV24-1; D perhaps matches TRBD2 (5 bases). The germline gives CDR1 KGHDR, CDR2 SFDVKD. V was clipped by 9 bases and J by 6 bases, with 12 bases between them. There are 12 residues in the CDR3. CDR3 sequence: CATSEATDTQYF. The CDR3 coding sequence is TGTGCCACCTCGGAGGCTACGGATACGCAGTATTTT.

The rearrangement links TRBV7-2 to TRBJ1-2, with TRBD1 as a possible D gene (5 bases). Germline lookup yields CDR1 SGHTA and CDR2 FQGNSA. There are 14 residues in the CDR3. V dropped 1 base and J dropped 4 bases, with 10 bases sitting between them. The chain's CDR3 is CASSLGQGPYGYTF. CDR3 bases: TGTGCCAGCAGCTTAGGTCAGGGACCCTATGGCTACACCTTC.

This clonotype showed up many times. CDR3 DNA: TGTGCCAGCAGGGGGGGGACAGGGGGAACTGAAGCTTTCTTT. Translated: CASRGGTGGTEAFF. V usage is TRBV28 and J usage is TRBJ1-1; 11 bases match TRBD1. The CDR3 consists of 14 residues. V lost 6 bases, J lost 5 bases, and 5 bases stayed unmatched. The germline V gene encodes CDR1 MDHEN and CDR2 SYDVKM.

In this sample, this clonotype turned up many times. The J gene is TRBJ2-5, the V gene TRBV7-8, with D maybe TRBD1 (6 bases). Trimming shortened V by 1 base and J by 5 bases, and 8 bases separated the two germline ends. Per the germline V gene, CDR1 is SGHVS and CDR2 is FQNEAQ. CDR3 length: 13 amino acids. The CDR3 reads CASSLGTAETQYF. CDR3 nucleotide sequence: TGTGCCAGCAGCTTAGGGACAGCCGAGACCCAGTACTTC.

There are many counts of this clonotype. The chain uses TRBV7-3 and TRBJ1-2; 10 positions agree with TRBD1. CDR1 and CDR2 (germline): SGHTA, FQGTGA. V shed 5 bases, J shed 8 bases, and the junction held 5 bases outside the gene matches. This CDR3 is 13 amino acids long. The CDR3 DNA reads TGTGCCAGCAGCCCGGGGACAGGGGTCGGCTACACCTTC. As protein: CASSPGTGVGYTF.

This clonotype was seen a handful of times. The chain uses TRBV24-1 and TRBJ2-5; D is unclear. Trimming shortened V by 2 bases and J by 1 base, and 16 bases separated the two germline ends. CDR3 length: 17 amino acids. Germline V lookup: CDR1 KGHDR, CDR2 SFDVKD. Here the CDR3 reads CATSDSSGPYSQETQYF. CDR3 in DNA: TGTGCCACCAGTGATTCCTCCGGGCCCTACTCCCAAGAGACCCAGTACTTC.

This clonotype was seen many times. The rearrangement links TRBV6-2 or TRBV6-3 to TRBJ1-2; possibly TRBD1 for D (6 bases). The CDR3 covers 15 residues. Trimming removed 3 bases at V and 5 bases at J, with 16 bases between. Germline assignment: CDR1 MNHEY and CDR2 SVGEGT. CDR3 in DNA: TGTGCCAGCAGTTATCCGAAGGGGACAAGGTATGGCTACACCTTC. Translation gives CASSYPKGTRYGYTF.

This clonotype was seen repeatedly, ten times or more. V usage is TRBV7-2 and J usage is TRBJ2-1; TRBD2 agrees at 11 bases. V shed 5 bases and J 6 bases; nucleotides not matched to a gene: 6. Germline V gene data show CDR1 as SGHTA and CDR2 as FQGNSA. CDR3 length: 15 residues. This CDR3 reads CASSLSGGAFNEQFF. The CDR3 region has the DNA TGTGCCAGCAGCCTTAGCGGGGGGGCCTTCAATGAGCAGTTCTTC.

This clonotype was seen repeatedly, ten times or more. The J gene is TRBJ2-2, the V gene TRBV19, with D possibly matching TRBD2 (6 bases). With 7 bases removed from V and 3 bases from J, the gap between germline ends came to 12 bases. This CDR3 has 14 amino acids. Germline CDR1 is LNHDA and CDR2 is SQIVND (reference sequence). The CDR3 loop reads CASIPGGYTGELFF. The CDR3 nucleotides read TGTGCCAGTATCCCTGGGGGGTACACCGGGGAGCTGTTTTTT.

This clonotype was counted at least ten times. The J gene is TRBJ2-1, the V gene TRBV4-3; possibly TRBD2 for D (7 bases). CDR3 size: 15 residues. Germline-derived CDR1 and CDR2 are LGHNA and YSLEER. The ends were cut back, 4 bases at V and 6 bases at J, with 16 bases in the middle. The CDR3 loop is CASSLSQGGGNEQFF. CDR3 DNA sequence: TGCGCCAGCAGCCTATCCCAGGGAGGGGGCAATGAGCAGTTCTTC.

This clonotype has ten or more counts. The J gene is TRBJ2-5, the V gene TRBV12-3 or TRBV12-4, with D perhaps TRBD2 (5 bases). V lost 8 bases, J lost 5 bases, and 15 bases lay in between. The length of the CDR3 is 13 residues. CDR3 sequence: CASSGPWRETQYF. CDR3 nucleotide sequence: TGTGCCAGCTCAGGCCCTTGGAGGGAGACCCAGTACTTC.

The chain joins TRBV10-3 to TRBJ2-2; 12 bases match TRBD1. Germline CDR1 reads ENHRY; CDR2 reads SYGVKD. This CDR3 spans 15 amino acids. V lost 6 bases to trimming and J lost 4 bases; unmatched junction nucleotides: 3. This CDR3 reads CAIRRGQGATGELFF. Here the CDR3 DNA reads TGTGCCATCAGGAGGGGACAGGGGGCCACCGGGGAGCTGTTTTTT.

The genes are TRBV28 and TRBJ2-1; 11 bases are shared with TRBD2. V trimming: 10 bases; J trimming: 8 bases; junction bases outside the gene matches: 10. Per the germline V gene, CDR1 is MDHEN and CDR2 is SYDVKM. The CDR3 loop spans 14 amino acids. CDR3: CAIKPGLAVHEQFF. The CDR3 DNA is TGTGCCATCAAACCGGGACTAGCGGTTCATGAGCAGTTCTTC.

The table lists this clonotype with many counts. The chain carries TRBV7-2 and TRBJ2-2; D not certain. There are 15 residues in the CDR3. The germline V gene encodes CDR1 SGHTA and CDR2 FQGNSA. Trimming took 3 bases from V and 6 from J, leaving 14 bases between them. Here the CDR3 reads CASSFSWGRAGELFF. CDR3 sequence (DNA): TGTGCCAGCAGCTTTTCCTGGGGAAGGGCCGGGGAGCTGTTTTTT.

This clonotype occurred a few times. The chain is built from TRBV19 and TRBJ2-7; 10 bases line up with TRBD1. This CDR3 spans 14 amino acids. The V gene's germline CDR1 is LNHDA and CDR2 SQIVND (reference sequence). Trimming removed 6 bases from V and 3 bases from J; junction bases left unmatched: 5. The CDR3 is CASRDRDRGYEQYF. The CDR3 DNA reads TGTGCCAGTAGGGACCGGGACAGGGGCTACGAGCAGTACTTC. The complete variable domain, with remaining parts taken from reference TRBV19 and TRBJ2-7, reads DGGITQSPKYLFRKEGQNVTLSCEQNLNHDAMYWYRQDPGQGLRLIYYSQIVNDFQKGDIAEGYSVSREKKESFPLTVTSAQKNPTAFYLCASRDRDRGYEQYFGPGTRLTVT.

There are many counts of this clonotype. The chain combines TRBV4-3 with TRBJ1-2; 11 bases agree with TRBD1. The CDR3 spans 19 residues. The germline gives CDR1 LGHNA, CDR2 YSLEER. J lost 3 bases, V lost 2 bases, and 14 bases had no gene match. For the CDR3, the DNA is TGCGCCAGCAGCCAATCAACCTGGTCCGGGACAGGGGGGGACTATGGCTACACCTTC. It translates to CASSQSTWSGTGGDYGYTF.

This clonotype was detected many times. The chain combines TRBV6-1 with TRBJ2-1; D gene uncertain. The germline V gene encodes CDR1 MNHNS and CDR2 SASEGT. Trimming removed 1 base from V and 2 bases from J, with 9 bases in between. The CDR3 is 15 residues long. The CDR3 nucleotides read TGTGCCAGCAGTGAAGTTGCGATTCCCTACAATGAGCAGTTCTTC. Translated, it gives CASSEVAIPYNEQFF.

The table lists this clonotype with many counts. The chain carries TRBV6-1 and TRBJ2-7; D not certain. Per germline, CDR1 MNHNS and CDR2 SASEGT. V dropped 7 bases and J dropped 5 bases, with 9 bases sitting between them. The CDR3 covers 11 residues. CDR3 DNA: TGTGCCAGCACCGGAAGGGACGAGCAGTACTTC. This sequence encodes CASTGRDEQYF.

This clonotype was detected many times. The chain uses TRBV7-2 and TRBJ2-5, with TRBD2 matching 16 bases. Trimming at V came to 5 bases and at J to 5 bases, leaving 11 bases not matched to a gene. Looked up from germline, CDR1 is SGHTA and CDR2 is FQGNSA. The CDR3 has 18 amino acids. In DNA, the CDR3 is TGTGCCAGCAGCCTAGAAATGGGACTAGCGGGGGGGGAGGAGACCCAGTACTTC. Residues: CASSLEMGLAGGEETQYF.

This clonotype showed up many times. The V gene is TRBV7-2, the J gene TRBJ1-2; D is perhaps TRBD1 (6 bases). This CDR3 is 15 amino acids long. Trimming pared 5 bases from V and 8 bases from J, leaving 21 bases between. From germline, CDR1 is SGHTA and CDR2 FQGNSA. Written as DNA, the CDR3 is TGTGCCAGCAGCCTTTCGACAGGCGGAACTAAGGGCTACACCTTC. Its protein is CASSLSTGGTKGYTF.

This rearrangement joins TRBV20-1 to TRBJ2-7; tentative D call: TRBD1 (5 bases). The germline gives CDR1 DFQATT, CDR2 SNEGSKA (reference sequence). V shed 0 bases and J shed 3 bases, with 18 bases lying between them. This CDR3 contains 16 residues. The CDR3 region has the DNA TGCAGTGCTAGAGACTTGCAGCAGGGTCAGAACTACGAGCAGTACTTC. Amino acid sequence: CSARDLQQGQNYEQYF.

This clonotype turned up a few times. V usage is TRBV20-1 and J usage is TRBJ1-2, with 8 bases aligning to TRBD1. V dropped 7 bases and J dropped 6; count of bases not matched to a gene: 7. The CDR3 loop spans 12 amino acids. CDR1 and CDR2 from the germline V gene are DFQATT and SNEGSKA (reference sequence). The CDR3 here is CSGLQGAHGYTF. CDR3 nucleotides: TGCAGTGGATTGCAGGGGGCGCATGGCTACACCTTC.

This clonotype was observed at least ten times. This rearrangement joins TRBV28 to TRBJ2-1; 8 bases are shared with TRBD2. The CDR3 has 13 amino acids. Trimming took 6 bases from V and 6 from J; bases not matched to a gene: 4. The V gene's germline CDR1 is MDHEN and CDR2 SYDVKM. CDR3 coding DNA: TGTGCCAGCAGGCCGGGGGGGGGCAATGAGCAGTTCTTC. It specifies CASRPGGGNEQFF. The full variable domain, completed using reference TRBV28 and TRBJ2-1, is DVKVTQSSRYLVKRTGEKVFLECVQDMDHENMFWYRQDPGLGLRLIYFSYDVKMKEKGDIPEGYSVSREKKERFSLILESASTNQTSMYLCASRPGGGNEQFFGPGTRLTVL.

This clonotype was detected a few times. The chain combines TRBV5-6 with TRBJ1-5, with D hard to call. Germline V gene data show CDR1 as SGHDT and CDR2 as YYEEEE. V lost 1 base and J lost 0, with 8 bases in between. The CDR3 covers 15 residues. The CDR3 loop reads CASSLWTVSNQPQHF. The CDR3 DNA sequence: TGTGCCAGCAGCTTGTGGACTGTTAGCAATCAGCCCCAGCATTTT.

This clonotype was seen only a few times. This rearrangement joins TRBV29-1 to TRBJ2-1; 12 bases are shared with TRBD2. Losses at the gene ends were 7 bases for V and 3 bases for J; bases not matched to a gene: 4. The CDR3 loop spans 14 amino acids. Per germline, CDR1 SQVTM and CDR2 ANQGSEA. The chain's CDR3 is CSGRTSGNYNEQFF. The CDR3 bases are TGCAGCGGAAGGACTAGCGGGAACTACAATGAGCAGTTCTTC.

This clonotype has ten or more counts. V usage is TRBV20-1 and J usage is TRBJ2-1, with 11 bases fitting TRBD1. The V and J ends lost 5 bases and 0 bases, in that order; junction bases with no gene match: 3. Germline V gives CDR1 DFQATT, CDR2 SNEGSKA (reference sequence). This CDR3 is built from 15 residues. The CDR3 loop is CSASGQGASYNEQFF. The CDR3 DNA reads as TGCAGTGCTTCTGGACAGGGGGCCTCCTACAATGAGCAGTTCTTC.

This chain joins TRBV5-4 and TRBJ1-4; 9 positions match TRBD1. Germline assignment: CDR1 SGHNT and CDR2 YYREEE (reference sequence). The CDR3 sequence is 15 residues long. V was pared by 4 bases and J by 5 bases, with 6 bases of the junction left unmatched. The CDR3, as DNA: TGTGCCAGCAGCCAACGGGACAGGGCGAATGAAAAACTGTTTTTT. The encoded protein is CASSQRDRANEKLFF.

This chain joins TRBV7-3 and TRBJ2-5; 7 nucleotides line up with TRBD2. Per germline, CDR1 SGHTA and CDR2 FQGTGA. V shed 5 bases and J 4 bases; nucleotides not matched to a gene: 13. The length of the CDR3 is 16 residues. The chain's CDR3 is CASSPNPPGGGETQYF. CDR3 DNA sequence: TGTGCCAGCAGCCCCAACCCTCCGGGGGGAGGAGAGACCCAGTACTTC. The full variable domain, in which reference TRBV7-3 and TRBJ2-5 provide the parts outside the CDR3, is GAGVSQTPSNKVTEKGKYVELRCDPISGHTALYWYRQSLGQGPEFLIYFQGTGAADDSGLPNDRFFAVRPEGSVSTLKIQRTERGDSAVYLCASSPNPPGGGETQYFGPGTRLLVL.

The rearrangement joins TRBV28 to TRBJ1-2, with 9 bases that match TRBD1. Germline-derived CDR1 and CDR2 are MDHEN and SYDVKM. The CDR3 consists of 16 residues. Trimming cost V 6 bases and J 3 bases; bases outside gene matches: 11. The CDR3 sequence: CASSQLPGQGYYGYTF. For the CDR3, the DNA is TGTGCCAGCAGCCAATTACCGGGACAGGGCTACTATGGCTACACCTTC.